This record looks at one TCR beta chain sequence and its context. Germline V gives CDR1 LNHDA, CDR2 SQIVND (reference sequence). Trimming took 8 bases from V and 6 from J; bases not matched to a gene: 8. CDR3 length: 13 residues. This entry comes from a study of shared clonotypes between healthy human individuals. Across the study: CD8 memory received one plate per donor, CD8 naive two, CD4 memory three and CD4 naive three.

Clones were sequenced by immunoSEQ multiplex PCR, and TCRdb holds only the in-frame ones, with some missing. The sample lists roughly 650,000 clones, 96% occurring once. Naive CD8 cells lacked CD45RO, underwent positive selection for CCR7 and left out terminally differentiated effector memory CD45RA+ cells. The chain joins TRBV19 to TRBJ2-7, with TRBD1 matching 9 bases. Input material: naive CD8+ T cells sorted from blood. The receptor was derived from a young woman in good health. CDR3 DNA: TGTGCCAGTGCCCGGGACAGGGTCTCCGAGCAGTACTTC. Its translation is CASARDRVSEQYF.